This T cell receptor (beta chain) was profiled in a study of vaccination and CD4 T cells after COVID-19 (dated by TCRdb to 2021 to 2024). Regarding the research as a whole: Every convalescent patient had a positive nasal swab PCR test for SARS-CoV-2, with mild disease in about 9 patients and severe disease in one. Each participant got two doses of either the Pfizer-BioNTech BNT162b2 vaccine (n=8) or the Moderna mRNA-1273 vaccine (n=2). In ten to eleven COVID-19 convalescent patients and 4 infection-naive healthy vaccine recipients, the spike-specific CD4+ TCR repertoire before mRNA vaccination was compared with the repertoire after mRNA vaccination. For stimulating the cultures, overlapping spike peptide pools were used, derived from SARS-CoV-2 as well as from the common cold coronaviruses HCoV-NL63, HCoV-OC43 and HCoV-229E. In control cultures, a CEFX viral epitope pool was used as positive control, an HIV-1 Nef peptide pool was used as negative control, or no peptide was added. Post-COVID blood samples from convalescent patients were collected a median of roughly 100 days after diagnosis, with a range of 35 to 161 days. Six males and four females were included in the convalescent cohort, with two Hispanic individuals, seven Caucasians, two Asians and one multiracial person represented. Post-vaccine blood samples were obtained a median of approximately 70 days after the second vaccine dose, with a range of about 12 to 241 days.

Study-wide findings and limitations: An increase in the median number of SARS-CoV-2-reactive clonotypes from roughly 20 after infection to 38 after vaccination was observed, but the change was not found to be significant. The study included relatively few convalescent patients and did not analyze early timepoints after natural infection. In convalescent patients, nearly all vaccine-specific clones (304 of 307) were found to be mono-reactive for SARS-CoV-2 spike rather than cross-reactive with common cold coronaviruses. In convalescent patients, a median around 90% of post-vaccine SARS-CoV-2-reactive clones were detected only after vaccination, and vaccine-specific priming was suggested by this finding.

Reading from cysteine to phenylalanine, the CDR3 counts 17 amino acids. Only the CDR3 part of the read is kept: 51 bases, read in frame from the first base. V is pruned by 3 bases and J by 6 bases, leaving 11 bases of the junction without a gene match. CDR1 and CDR2 are read off the germline V gene as KGHSH and LQKENI. Library prep was done by PCR. DNA from cultured CD4+ T cells underwent TCR sequencing with the Oncomine TCR Beta short-read assay at the Johns Hopkins FTIC core. The QIAamp micro DNA kit was used to extract genomic DNA from the cultured CD4+ T cells. The Oncomine TCR Beta libraries from cultured CD4+ T cells were pooled using unique dual indexes and then sequenced on an Illumina iSeq 100. The authors' pipeline ran thus. Non-productive sequences were removed, and CDR3s that did not start with C, did not end with F or W, or were shorter than 7 amino acids were discarded. Antigen-specific clonotypes were identified with the MANAFEST web application by comparing peptide-stimulated wells with reference and other culture wells. For a clone to be called positive, the clone needed an FDR below 0.05, an odds ratio above 5, and a productive frequency above 0.1% in at least two of three replicate wells. Cross-reactive clonotypes were defined as significantly expanded in both SARS-CoV-2 spike wells and at least one common cold coronavirus spike condition. Levenshtein distances (stringdist) and unrooted phylogenetic trees (ape) in R version 3.6.1 were used to assess CDR3 homology. TCRdb reworked the public reads: Q25 trimming with fastp, MiXCR clone assembly, productive beta chains retained. When rows share a CDR3 protein, they turn into one entry using the most common DNA and genes. None of the V and J calls come from the authors' own analysis; TCRdb made them. Recorded for this sample are around 8,200 distinct CDR3 sequences; roughly 72% of them occurred a single time. 35% to 45% of the sample is held by the ten biggest clonotypes.

For this clonotype: The target of this receptor is not known. Base qualities are not at hand, and no much larger clone is one base apart.

The treatment or condition label on this specimen signifies: approximately nine-day PBMC culture with coronavirus spike peptide pools or control peptides (ViraFEST assay). The ViraFEST assay, used in the study, expanded antigen-specific T cells with peptide pools and then identified the expanded clonotypes through TCR sequencing. Positive SARS-CoV-2 PCR tests in the convalescent patients dated from March to December 2020, before Alpha, Beta and Delta variants emerged in the United States. PBMCs were cultured at 1.5 million to 2.5 million per well in IMDM supplemented with approximately 5% human AB serum and roughly 10 IU/ml IL-2, with around 10 ug/ml peptide pools added. On days 3 and 7, half of the culture medium was replaced with fresh IL-2-containing medium. After approximately 11 days of culture, CD4+ T cells were isolated by negative selection with the EasySep CD4+ T cell isolation kit. Ficoll-Paque Plus gradient centrifugation was used to isolate PBMCs from whole blood, and the isolated PBMCs were then either used fresh or cryopreserved at -140C. In general, triplicate wells were set up for every culture condition.

The specimen sequenced was CD4+ T cells from blood, cultured in vitro. The rearrangement combines TRBV18 with TRBJ2-4; 10 bases in between match TRBD1. The TCR was taken from a human donor who had recovered from COVID-19. The nucleotide sequence reads TGTGCCAGCTCACCCCGGACAGGGGGACTTACCCCAAACATTCAGTACTTC. Its protein reads: CASSPRTGGLTPNIQYF.